This T cell receptor (beta chain) was identified during a study of T cell repertoires and HLA-DP antigens. About the research overall: Alloreactive CD4+ T cells targeted HLA-DP on transduced HeLa. Pre-culture CD4+ samples used roughly 1,200 ng DNA versus about 0.2 ug for CD137+CD4+ sorts.

The V end was cut by 1 base, the J end by 6 bases, with 5 bases between. This CDR3 region has 12 residues. Per germline, CDR1 SGHRS and CDR2 YFSETQ. Study observations and caveats: No separate analysis of naive versus memory CD4+ cells was done.

Assay used: immunoSEQ multiplex PCR; TCRdb lists only in-frame clones, some missing. There are 85,000 to 90,000 clones in the sample; about 89% occur only once, and 1.7% lies in the top ten. Details on this clone: What it binds is unknown.

Sequenced material: CD4+ T cells from PBMCs. The TCR sequence derives from a man aged 45-65 years in good health and CMV-seronegative. The rearrangement joins TRBV5-1 to TRBJ2-1; D is undetermined. CDR3 DNA sequence: TGCGCCAGCAGCTTGACCCCCAATGAGCAGTTCTTC. Its translation is CASSLTPNEQFF.